These T cell receptor beta chains were read from a single sample in a study of T cells in Graves' hyperthyroidism and ophthalmopathy. MiXCR, run by TCRdb on the multiplex PCR reads, gives a single entry per CDR3 protein. The data show 750,000 to 950,000 distinct CDR3 sequences, roughly 37% seen once. The sequencing sample was made of blood. The receptor set was obtained from a man aged 18 to 35 with Graves' hyperthyroidism. Each CDR3 is given with its conserved first and last residue. The D gene is left open where the match is weak. Not all rows give a size; the values are once, few, many and, for expanded clones, a class.

v_gene	d_gene	len	abundance	j_gene	CDR3nt	CDR3aa
TRBV4-3	NA	12	once	TRBJ2-7	TGCGCCGCAAAGGACAGCTCTTACGAGCAGTACTTC	CAAKDSSYEQYF
TRBV7-9	NA	16	many	TRBJ1-2	TGTGCCAGCAGCTCGACCGCCAAAAAGGCTAACTATGGCTACACCTTC	CASSSTAKKANYGYTF
TRBV10-3	NA	13	NA	TRBJ1-2	TGTGCCAGCAGCGAGTCCGCGGCTAATGGCTACACCTTC	CASSESAANGYTF
TRBV6-5	NA	16	few	TRBJ1-4	TGTGCCAGCAGTTACTCGGGGGGGGCGGGCACTGAAAAACTGTTTTTT	CASSYSGGAGTEKLFF
TRBV9	TRBD2	15	NA	TRBJ2-7	TGTGCCAGCAGCCCCATAGCGGGGGGGCCCGAGGAGCAGTACTTC	CASSPIAGGPEEQYF
TRBV7-3	NA	13	few	TRBJ2-2	TGTGCCAGCAGCTTACAAATCGCCGGGGAGCTGTTTTTT	CASSLQIAGELFF
TRBV6-5	NA	13	NA	TRBJ1-2	TGTGCCAGCAGTTACGGGCAGGGGACCGGCTACACCTTC	CASSYGQGTGYTF
TRBV7-7	NA	15	few	TRBJ2-2	TGTGCTAGCAGCCCCTCGGCGGGGCAGGGCGGGGAGCTGTTTTTT	CASSPSAGQGGELFF
TRBV20-1	NA	13	few	TRBJ2-7	TGCAGTGCTAGCGGTGGGAGCAACGGCGAGCAGTACTTC	CSASGGSNGEQYF
TRBV15	NA	12	many	TRBJ1-2	TGTGCCACCAGCAGGTCCCTGGAGGACTACACCTTC	CATSRSLEDYTF
TRBV29-1	NA	12	many	TRBJ1-2	TGCAGCGTTGAAGGAGAGGACACTGGCTACACCTTC	CSVEGEDTGYTF
TRBV20-1	TRBD1	13	many	TRBJ1-5	TGCAGTGCAGCGACAGGGTGGAATCAGCCCCAGCATTTT	CSAATGWNQPQHF
TRBV5-1	TRBD1	14	few	TRBJ1-1	TGCGCCAGCAGCGGAGCGACAGGGCTCACTGAAGCTTTCTTT	CASSGATGLTEAFF
TRBV12-3/TRBV12-4	TRBD1	17	NA	TRBJ2-7	TGTGCCAGCAGTTTAGCGATTCGCCGGGACAGTCCATACGAGCAGTACTTC	CASSLAIRRDSPYEQYF
TRBV29-1	NA	14	NA	TRBJ2-5	TGCAGCACCCGAGGGGGTCCGGGCCAAGAGACCCAGTACTTC	CSTRGGPGQETQYF
TRBV25-1	NA	15	NA	TRBJ1-1	TGTGCCAGCAGTGCCTCCCCAGGGGTTAGGACTGAAGCTTTCTTT	CASSASPGVRTEAFF
TRBV19	TRBD1	13	many	TRBJ1-5	TGTGCCAGCCAGGGGGCCTCCAATCAGCCCCAGCATTTT	CASQGASNQPQHF
TRBV9	NA	13	few	TRBJ2-2	TGTGCCAGCAGCGTATTGGTAGGAGGGGAGCTGTTTTTT	CASSVLVGGELFF
TRBV11-2	NA	15	few	TRBJ1-2	TGTGCCAGCAGCTCTCTCCGGGCCCTATGGGGCGGCTACACCTTC	CASSSLRALWGGYTF
TRBV9	TRBD1	21	NA	TRBJ2-6	TGTGCCAGCAGCGTAGCTGCGACAGGGGCGCTAAGTAACTCTGGGGCCAACGTCCTGACTTTC	CASSVAATGALSNSGANVLTF